The clone carrying this TCR beta chain was recorded a few times. Its antigen remains unidentified. These data belong to a study of cytomegalovirus exposure and HLA in healthy donors. Study-wide background: Early on, a data release was issued that held approximately 92 million unique TCRs from HLA-typed donors.

Study-level results: Cytomegalovirus association was assigned to about 180 TCR beta chains. There were three CMV-associated chains whose specificity for CMV antigens was confirmed in vitro.

It was with 60 Vbeta and 13 Jbeta primers that the PCR ran. Clones were sequenced by immunoSEQ multiplex PCR, and TCRdb holds only the in-frame ones, with some missing. The sample records about 81,000 clones, about nine tenths being singletons. The J segment lost 4 bases and the V segment lost 2 bases, leaving 5 bases of the junction unmatched. The CDR3 extends over 14 amino acids. The germline gives CDR1 SGHKS, CDR2 YYEKEE (reference sequence). This TCR came from a man aged 18 to 29 in good health and CMV-seronegative. The material sequenced was PBMCs. This chain links TRBV5-5 with TRBJ2-7; 8 bases line up with TRBD1. The chain's CDR3 is CASSFRTGLYEQYF. The DNA for the CDR3 is TGTGCCAGCAGCTTCCGGACAGGGTTATACGAGCAGTACTTC.